This is a list of T cell receptor beta chains from one sample in a study of T cells in Graves' hyperthyroidism and ophthalmopathy. TCRdb re-called the multiplex PCR reads with MiXCR, one entry per CDR3 protein. Among some 740,000 distinct CDR3 sequences listed, 12% to 15% were seen once. Sequenced input: blood. The receptors were sampled from a woman aged 18-29 years with Graves' hyperthyroidism. Both conserved end residues are part of each CDR3. The D gene is left open where the match is weak. Where a row states a size, it is once, few, many or the class of an expanded clone; other rows omit it.

clone_size j_call v_call d_call cdr3_aa cdr3_nt
many TRBJ1-5 TRBV7-2 . CASSRSRGNQPQHF TGTGCCAGCAGTCGGTCCAGGGGAAATCAGCCCCAGCATTTT
many TRBJ2-7 TRBV2 TRBD1 CASTSRTGESYEQYF TGTGCCAGCACTTCCAGGACAGGGGAGTCCTACGAGCAGTACTTC
many TRBJ2-1 TRBV11-2 . CASSRDWLEQFF TGTGCCAGCAGCAGAGATTGGCTCGAGCAGTTCTTC
many TRBJ2-1 TRBV30 . CAWGRLTRDEQFF TGTGCCTGGGGGAGGCTCACCAGGGATGAGCAGTTCTTC
many TRBJ2-7 TRBV20-1 . CSARGDTFYEQYF TGCAGTGCTAGGGGGGACACCTTCTACGAGCAGTACTTC
few TRBJ1-5 TRBV4-1 . CASSVVLGKEPQHF TGCGCCAGCAGCGTTGTCCTTGGTAAGGAGCCCCAGCATTTT
many TRBJ1-2 TRBV5-1 . CASSLEAGLYGYTF TGCGCCAGCAGCTTGGAGGCAGGGCTCTATGGCTACACCTTC
many TRBJ2-1 TRBV11-2 TRBD2 CASSPAGTSRGGEQFF TGTGCCAGCAGCCCGGCCGGGACTAGCCGGGGGGGTGAGCAGTTCTTC
many TRBJ2-3 TRBV6-1 . CAGSYGDTQYF TGTGCCGGGAGCTACGGGGATACGCAGTATTTT
. TRBJ1-4 TRBV11-2 TRBD1 CASSPAGTAAAEKLFF TGTGCCAGCAGCCCAGCCGGGACAGCGGCGGCGGAAAAACTGTTTTTT
few TRBJ2-5 TRBV5-1 . CASSLGGSGRQETQYF TGCGCCAGCAGCTTGGGTGGTAGCGGACGACAGGAGACCCAGTACTTC
few TRBJ2-1 TRBV14 . CASSPWMVGNEQFF TGTGCCAGCAGCCCCTGGATGGTAGGGAATGAGCAGTTCTTC
few TRBJ2-1 TRBV5-1 TRBD2 CASSLVSGLAGAEEFF TGCGCCAGCAGCTTGGTGTCGGGGTTAGCGGGAGCGGAGGAGTTCTTC
many TRBJ2-1 TRBV28 TRBD2 CASSLTREGKSYNEQFF TGTGCCAGCAGTTTGACGCGGGAGGGTAAATCCTACAATGAGCAGTTCTTC
many TRBJ2-7 TRBV20-1 . CSARNWRPVYEQYF TGCAGTGCTAGGAATTGGCGGCCCGTCTACGAGCAGTACTTC
. TRBJ1-2 TRBV2 . CASSEGSSYGYTF TGTGCCAGCAGTGAAGGGAGCTCCTATGGCTACACCTTC
many TRBJ1-1 TRBV12-3/TRBV12-4 . CASSSQMNTEAFF TGTGCCAGCAGTTCGCAGATGAACACTGAAGCTTTCTTT
. TRBJ2-7 TRBV6-1 TRBD1 CASTLAGPQGAYEQYF TGTGCCAGCACCCTGGCGGGCCCACAGGGGGCCTACGAGCAGTACTTC
many TRBJ2-2 TRBV28 . CASSLGVANTGELFF TGTGCCAGCAGTCTGGGGGTGGCGAACACCGGGGAGCTGTTTTTT
many TRBJ1-2 TRBV3-1 . CASSQARASYGYTF TGTGCCAGCAGCCAAGCCAGGGCTTCCTATGGCTACACCTTC
. TRBJ2-2 TRBV11-2 . CASNPGTGELFF TGTGCCAGCAACCCAGGGACCGGGGAGCTGTTTTTT
. TRBJ2-2 TRBV20-1 TRBD2 CSASRAGDSPGELFF TGCAGTGCTAGTCGTGCGGGAGATAGCCCCGGGGAGCTGTTTTTT
. TRBJ2-1 TRBV13 . CASSSGGSFYNEQFF TGTGCCAGCAGCTCAGGAGGGTCCTTCTACAATGAGCAGTTCTTC
. TRBJ1-1 TRBV7-8 . CASSLGETTEAFF TGTGCCAGCAGCTTGGGGGAAACGACTGAAGCTTTCTTT
many TRBJ2-3 TRBV27 TRBD1 CASSPGQGGSDTQYF TGTGCCAGCAGCCCTGGACAGGGCGGATCAGATACGCAGTATTTT
. TRBJ2-2 TRBV5-1 . CASSLAGTQNTGELFF TGCGCCAGCAGCTTGGCCGGGACACAGAACACCGGGGAGCTGTTTTTT
. TRBJ2-1 TRBV27 TRBD1 CASQPGQGVNEQFF TGTGCCAGCCAGCCGGGACAGGGGGTCAATGAGCAGTTCTTC
many TRBJ1-1 TRBV7-2 . CASRTHSRGYTEAFF TGTGCCAGCAGGACCCACAGCCGGGGGTACACTGAAGCTTTCTTT
. TRBJ1-1 TRBV27 . CVSGGNTEAFF TGTGTCTCTGGGGGAAATACTGAAGCTTTCTTT
once TRBJ2-7 TRBV12-3/TRBV12-4 . CASSFGGRNNEQYF TGTGCCAGCAGTTTTGGGGGGCGAAACAATGAGCAGTACTTC
few TRBJ2-7 TRBV27 TRBD2 CASSPVEAGAYEQYF TGTGCCAGCAGTCCTGTCGAGGCGGGAGCGTACGAGCAGTACTTC
few TRBJ2-5 TRBV29-1 . CSVEGTQELETQYF TGCAGCGTTGAAGGGACCCAGGAGCTCGAGACCCAGTACTTC
few TRBJ1-3 TRBV20-1 . CSARAGGPGNTIYF TGCAGTGCTAGAGCGGGAGGGCCTGGAAACACCATATATTTT
many TRBJ2-7 TRBV15 . CATSSSRGADEQYF TGTGCCACCAGCAGCTCCCGAGGGGCGGACGAGCAGTACTTC
many TRBJ1-4 TRBV3-1 TRBD1 CASSQDRRGREKLFF TGTGCCAGCAGCCAAGATCGCAGGGGGAGGGAAAAACTGTTTTTT
. TRBJ2-6 TRBV19 . CASSRVSGTGANVLTF TGTGCCAGTAGTAGGGTCTCGGGTACAGGGGCCAACGTCCTGACTTTC
few TRBJ2-7 TRBV29-1 TRBD2 CSVGEAGFSYEQYF TGCAGCGTTGGGGAAGCGGGATTCTCCTACGAGCAGTACTTC
. TRBJ2-3 TRBV29-1 . CSVVSGGAADTQYF TGCAGCGTTGTTAGCGGAGGGGCGGCAGATACGCAGTATTTT
many TRBJ2-5 TRBV7-2 . CASSLTGKQETQYF TGTGCCAGCAGCTTAACCGGGAAGCAAGAGACCCAGTACTTC
few TRBJ2-3 TRBV20-1 TRBD2 CSARKWTSGRTITQYF TGCAGTGCTAGGAAATGGACTAGCGGGAGAACGATTACGCAGTATTTT
. TRBJ2-5 TRBV20-1 . CSARDLAGQYQETQYF TGCAGTGCTAGAGACCTCGCTGGACAGTACCAAGAGACCCAGTACTTC
many TRBJ2-1 TRBV2 . CASSEVGRGSNEQFF TGTGCCAGCAGTGAAGTTGGAAGGGGGAGTAATGAGCAGTTCTTC
many TRBJ1-2 TRBV10-2 . CASGEIRDNPNYGYTF TGCGCCAGCGGCGAAATCCGGGACAACCCCAACTATGGCTACACCTTC
. TRBJ2-1 TRBV4-1 TRBD2 CASSPRLAESSYNEQFF TGCGCCAGCAGCCCACGACTAGCGGAAAGCTCCTACAATGAGCAGTTCTTC
. TRBJ2-3 TRBV19 . CASSTTGGGPSTDTQYF TGTGCCAGTAGTACGACCGGCGGGGGCCCTAGCACAGATACGCAGTATTTT
many TRBJ2-5 TRBV7-9 TRBD2 CASSHLLQRESLNQETQYF TGTGCCAGCAGCCACCTATTACAGCGGGAGAGCCTAAATCAAGAGACCCAGTACTTC
. TRBJ2-1 TRBV27 TRBD2 CASSSIAGGYNEQFF TGTGCCAGCAGTTCCATAGCGGGGGGGTACAATGAGCAGTTCTTC
. TRBJ2-1 TRBV4-3 . CASSQEGATSYNEQFF TGCGCCAGCAGCCAGGAGGGGGCAACGTCCTACAATGAGCAGTTCTTC
few TRBJ2-1 TRBV4-1 . CASSPRQVSADNEQFF TGCGCCAGCAGCCCTCGACAGGTCTCAGCCGATAATGAGCAGTTCTTC